These T cell receptor beta chains were read from a single sample in a study of vaccination effects on CD4 cells after COVID-19. Profiled with immunoSEQ multiplex PCR; TCRdb holds only in-frame clones, not every one. Of 50,000 to 70,000 clones detected, 70% to 85% appear once; the ten largest clones hold 20% to 25%. These receptors' targets are unknown. Sequences were derived from CD4+ T cells from PBMCs cultured without peptide, sampled before COVID-19 vaccination. Every receptor here comes from a human donor who had a prior SARS-CoV-2 infection. The CDR3 runs from the conserved cysteine through the conserved F or W. The D gene is left open where the match is weak. Size tells how often a clone was seen (once, few, many) or the class of an expanded clone, and some rows leave it out.

d_gene	v_gene	j_gene	abundance	CDR3nt	CDR3aa
TRBD1	TRBV4-1	TRBJ2-7	few	TGCGCCAGCAGCCCCTGGACAGGGACTGCGAACGAGCAGTACTTC	CASSPWTGTANEQYF
-	TRBV2	TRBJ2-5	-	TGTGCCAGCAACATGGACAGTCAAGAGACCCAGTACTTC	CASNMDSQETQYF
-	TRBV10-3	TRBJ2-5	few	TGTGCCATCCGGGGAGGACAAGAGACCCAGTACTTC	CAIRGGQETQYF
-	TRBV4-3	TRBJ2-2	few	TGCGCCAGCAGCCCCCAGGGAGTATCGACCGGGGAGCTGTTTTTT	CASSPQGVSTGELFF
TRBD2	TRBV4-2	TRBJ2-7	medium-sized	TGTGCCAGCAGCCAGCTACTAGCGGGGGGCTACGAGCAGTACTTC	CASSQLLAGGYEQYF
-	TRBV30	TRBJ2-7	-	TGTGCCTGGAGTGTCCGACAGGCCTACGAGCAGTACTTC	CAWSVRQAYEQYF
-	TRBV27	TRBJ2-7	once	TGTGCCAGCAGTCAATCATTTACAGGGAGGAACGAGCAGTACTTC	CASSQSFTGRNEQYF
-	TRBV7-9	TRBJ2-5	-	TGTGCCAGCAGCTTAGGGGGGCCGGGTATGGAGACCCAGTACTTC	CASSLGGPGMETQYF
TRBD2	TRBV9	TRBJ2-1	once	TGTGCCAGCAGTCCCGGTAGCGGGAGAAATTACAATGAGCAGTTCTTC	CASSPGSGRNYNEQFF
TRBD2	TRBV4-3	TRBJ2-1	-	TGCGCCAGCAGCCAATCACTACCCCGATCCGGACTAGCGGACTACAATGAGCAGTTCTTC	CASSQSLPRSGLADYNEQFF
-	TRBV7-9	TRBJ1-2	-	TGTGCCAGCAGCCCGGCCTTGGCAGGGGAGAACTATGGCTACACCTTC	CASSPALAGENYGYTF
-	TRBV6-6	TRBJ2-5	-	TGTGCCAGCCGCTTTAGAGGTTCCCAGTACTTC	CASRFRGSQYF
TRBD1	TRBV6-6	TRBJ2-5	-	TGTGCCAGCAGCTGGGACAGGCAAGAGACCCAGTACTTC	CASSWDRQETQYF
-	TRBV5-1	TRBJ2-3	few	TGCGCCAGCAGCTTGGCCGCTAATAGGGCAGATACGCAGTATTTT	CASSLAANRADTQYF
TRBD1	TRBV24-1	TRBJ2-2	few	TGTGCCACCAGTGAAGGACAGGGCGGGACCGGGGAGCTGTTTTTT	CATSEGQGGTGELFF
TRBD1	TRBV7-3	TRBJ2-3	-	TGTGCCAGCAGCTGGGGGACAGGGCGGGCAGATACGCAGTATTTT	CASSWGTGRADTQYF
-	TRBV2	TRBJ2-3	-	TGTGCCAGCAGTGAAGTCGGCTGGCCAATAGCAGTATTT	CASSEVGWPIAVF
-	TRBV18	TRBJ2-7	-	TGTGCCAGCTCACCACGCTCAGGGAATCCCTACGAGCAGTACTTC	CASSPRSGNPYEQYF
-	TRBV6-2/TRBV6-3	TRBJ2-7	-	TGTGCCAGCAGTTACGGAGGCTCCTACGAGCAGTACTTC	CASSYGGSYEQYF
-	TRBV2	TRBJ2-7	-	TGTGCCATCCTCGACAGCTACGAGCAGTACTTC	CAILDSYEQYF